These 2 T cell receptor beta chains came from one sample sequenced in a study of T cells in Graves' hyperthyroidism and ophthalmopathy. Amplified TCR beta CDR3 regions came from RNA transcripts. When the TCR CDR3 underwent first-round RT-PCR, the HTBI primer set was used. TCRdb analysed the multiplex PCR reads with MiXCR anew, one entry per CDR3 protein. This sample has roughly 600,000 distinct CDR3 sequences, with around 13% found just once. Sample: blood. These receptors were collected from a woman aged 45-60 years with Graves' ophthalmopathy.

The J gene is TRBJ2-2, the V gene TRBV13; TRBD2 matches at 7 bases. This CDR3 is built from 14 residues. The junction had 6 bases not matched to a gene; V was cut back by 5 bases and J by 6 bases. Germline CDR1 is PRHDT and CDR2 is FYEKMQ (reference sequence). CDR3 protein: CASSMTSKPGELFF. The CDR3 coding sequence is TGTGCCAGCAGCATGACTAGCAAGCCCGGGGAGCTGTTTTTT.

At least ten counts were recorded for this clonotype. This chain joins TRBV29-1 and TRBJ1-1; possibly TRBD1 for D (6 bases). Per the germline V gene, CDR1 is SQVTM and CDR2 is ANQGSEA. CDR3 length: 13 residues. Trimming stripped 5 bases from V and 0 bases from J, with 10 bases between. This CDR3 reads CSVKQGLNTEAFF. The CDR3 DNA reads TGCAGCGTTAAACAGGGCCTGAACACTGAAGCTTTCTTT.